A selection of T cell receptor beta chains follows, all from one sample in a study of T cells of healthy individuals. TCRdb ran MiXCR on the 5' RACE reads and lists one entry per CDR3 protein. The sample lists tens of thousands of distinct CDR3 sequences; under 20% were seen once. The receptors shown here come from a human donor in good health. The CDR3 runs from the conserved cysteine through the conserved F or W. Each record gives: V gene, clone size, J gene, D gene, CDR3 protein, CDR3 DNA. The D gene is left open where the match is weak. A row's size may be missing; if present it is once, few, many or a size class.

v_gene: TRBV2; abundance: .; j_gene: TRBJ2-7; d_gene: .; CDR3aa: CASSMGVYEQYF; CDR3nt: TGTGCCAGCAGTATGGGAGTGTACGAGCAGTACTTC
v_gene: TRBV3-1; abundance: few; j_gene: TRBJ2-6; d_gene: .; CDR3aa: CASSMISEAESGANVLTF; CDR3nt: TGTGCCAGCAGCATGATCTCAGAGGCAGAATCTGGGGCCAACGTCCTGACTTTC
v_gene: TRBV7-2; abundance: once; j_gene: TRBJ2-7; d_gene: .; CDR3aa: CASSQRGYREQYF; CDR3nt: TGTGCCAGCAGCCAACGGGGATATAGGGAGCAGTACTTC
v_gene: TRBV20-1; abundance: many; j_gene: TRBJ2-7; d_gene: TRBD1; CDR3aa: CSPPDRGLYEQYF; CDR3nt: TGCAGTCCTCCGGACAGGGGGCTTTATGAGCAGTACTTC
v_gene: TRBV5-1; abundance: many; j_gene: TRBJ1-1; d_gene: .; CDR3aa: CASSGAGENTEAFF; CDR3nt: TGCGCCAGCAGCGGGGCAGGGGAGAACACTGAAGCTTTCTTT
v_gene: TRBV5-1; abundance: .; j_gene: TRBJ2-7; d_gene: .; CDR3aa: CASSLGDTYEQYF; CDR3nt: TGCGCCAGCAGCTTGGGGGATACCTACGAGCAGTACTTC
v_gene: TRBV29-1; abundance: .; j_gene: TRBJ2-7; d_gene: .; CDR3aa: CSALTGNRYEQYF; CDR3nt: TGCAGCGCCCTCACAGGGAATCGCTACGAGCAGTACTTC
v_gene: TRBV11-2; abundance: many; j_gene: TRBJ2-2; d_gene: TRBD2; CDR3aa: CASSLELGLAGVPGELFF; CDR3nt: TGTGCCAGCAGCTTAGAATTGGGACTAGCGGGAGTTCCCGGGGAGCTGTTTTTT
v_gene: TRBV6-6; abundance: many; j_gene: TRBJ2-1; d_gene: .; CDR3aa: CASSYSNWVNEQFF; CDR3nt: TGTGCCAGCAGTTACTCGAATTGGGTAAATGAGCAGTTCTTC
v_gene: TRBV20-1; abundance: few; j_gene: TRBJ2-2; d_gene: TRBD2; CDR3aa: CSARLAGQTGELFF; CDR3nt: TGCAGTGCCAGACTAGCGGGACAAACCGGGGAGCTGTTTTTT
v_gene: TRBV15; abundance: .; j_gene: TRBJ2-7; d_gene: .; CDR3aa: CATSRDLGSHRGDF; CDR3nt: TGTGCCACCAGCAGAGATTTGGGCAGCCACCGAGGGGACTTC
v_gene: TRBV29-1; abundance: many; j_gene: TRBJ2-3; d_gene: .; CDR3aa: CSVEGVGTDTQYF; CDR3nt: TGCAGCGTTGAGGGTGTCGGGACAGATACGCAGTATTTT
v_gene: TRBV13; abundance: many; j_gene: TRBJ2-7; d_gene: TRBD2; CDR3aa: CASSPPSGRAYEQYF; CDR3nt: TGTGCCAGCAGCCCCCCTAGCGGGAGGGCCTACGAGCAGTACTTC
v_gene: TRBV20-1; abundance: many; j_gene: TRBJ1-1; d_gene: .; CDR3aa: CSGNRGDTEAFF; CDR3nt: TGCAGTGGGAACCGGGGAGACACTGAAGCTTTCTTT